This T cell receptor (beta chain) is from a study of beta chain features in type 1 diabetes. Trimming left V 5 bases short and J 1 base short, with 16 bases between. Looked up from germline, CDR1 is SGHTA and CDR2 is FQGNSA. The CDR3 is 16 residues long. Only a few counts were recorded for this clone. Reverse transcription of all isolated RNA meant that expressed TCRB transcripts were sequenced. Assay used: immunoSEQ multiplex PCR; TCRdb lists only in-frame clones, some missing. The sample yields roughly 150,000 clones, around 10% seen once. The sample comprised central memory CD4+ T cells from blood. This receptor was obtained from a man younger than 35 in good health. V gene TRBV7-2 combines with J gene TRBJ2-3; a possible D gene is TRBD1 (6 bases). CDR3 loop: CASSPGTKVRTDTQYF. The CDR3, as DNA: TGTGCCAGCAGCCCCGGGACAAAAGTACGCACAGATACGCAGTATTTT.